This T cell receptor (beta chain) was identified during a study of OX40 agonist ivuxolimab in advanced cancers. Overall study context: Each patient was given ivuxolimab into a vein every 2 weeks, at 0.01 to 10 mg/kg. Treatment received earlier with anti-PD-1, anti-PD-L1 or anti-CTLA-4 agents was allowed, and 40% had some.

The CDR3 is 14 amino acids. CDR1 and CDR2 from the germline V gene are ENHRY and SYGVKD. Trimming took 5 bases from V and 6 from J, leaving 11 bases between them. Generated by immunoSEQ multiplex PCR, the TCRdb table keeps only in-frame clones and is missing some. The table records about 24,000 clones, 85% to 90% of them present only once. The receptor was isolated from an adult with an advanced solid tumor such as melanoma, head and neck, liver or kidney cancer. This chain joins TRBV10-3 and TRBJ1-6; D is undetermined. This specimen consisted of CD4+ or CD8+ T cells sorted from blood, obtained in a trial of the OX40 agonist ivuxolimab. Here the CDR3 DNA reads TGTGCCATCAGTCTCACGGTGGTTAATTCACCCCTCCACTTT. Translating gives CAISLTVVNSPLHF.